Presented here are 10 T cell receptor beta chains from one specimen sequenced in a study of response to subunit inactivated influenza vaccine. TCRdb processed the RT-PCR reads anew with MiXCR; each CDR3 protein has one entry. The sample yields under 850,000 distinct CDR3 sequences, roughly 20% seen once. The sequencing here drew on PBMCs from blood, taken 5 days after vaccination. The receptor source for this set is a man in his fifties who received an inactivated influenza vaccine.

The chain links TRBV12-3 or TRBV12-4 to TRBJ2-7; 9 bases agree with TRBD1. The ends lost 5 bases at V and 4 bases at J; junction bases unmatched: 6. There are 14 residues in the CDR3. CDR3 in DNA: TGTGCCAGCAGTATATGGACAGGGGCATACGAGCAGTACTTC. This codes for CASSIWTGAYEQYF.

The chain is built from TRBV2 and TRBJ1-1, with D possibly TRBD1 on 6 matching bases. Germline-derived CDR1 and CDR2 are SNHLY and FYNNEI. The V gene lost 2 bases and the J gene lost 1 base, with 11 bases spanning the gap. This CDR3 region has 15 residues. The CDR3 loop is CASSEFGGGNTEAFF. As DNA, the CDR3 is TGTGCCAGCAGTGAATTTGGGGGCGGGAACACTGAAGCTTTCTTT.

This clonotype has more than one count but fewer than ten. This chain connects TRBV4-3 to TRBJ2-1, with 10 bases identical to TRBD1. CDR1 and CDR2 from the germline V gene are LGHNA and YSLEER. Germline trimming cut 1 base from V and 9 bases from J; bases unmatched to any gene: 6. The CDR3 is 15 residues long. CDR3 sequence reads: CASSQARDRGVEQFF. The DNA of the CDR3 is TGCGCCAGCAGCCAAGCCCGGGACAGGGGAGTTGAGCAGTTCTTC.

The sample holds a few counts of this clonotype. The CDR3: CASSRKHGDTQYF. CDR3 nucleotides: TGTGCCAGCAGCCGAAAACACGGAGATACGCAGTATTTT. The chain is built from TRBV7-2 and TRBJ2-3, with no clear D. The length of the CDR3 is 13 residues. Trimming took 5 bases from V and 5 from J, leaving 11 bases between them. Germline V gives CDR1 SGHTA, CDR2 FQGNSA.

A few counts support this clonotype. The CDR3 DNA reads TGTGCCAGCAGCCAAACCCCCACTGAAGCTTTCTTT. Protein sequence: CASSQTPTEAFF. The J gene is TRBJ1-1, the V gene TRBV12-3 or TRBV12-4; unclear D gene. This CDR3 is 12 amino acids long. The V end lost 6 bases, the J end lost 4 bases, and 9 bases lay between the germline ends.

This clonotype was picked up a small number of times. The rearrangement uses TRBV7-9 and TRBJ2-5; 7 bases agree with TRBD2. From germline, CDR1 is SEHNR and CDR2 FQNEAQ (reference sequence). The CDR3 has 14 amino acids. The V gene end was trimmed by 6 bases and the J gene end by 6 bases; junction bases not matched to a gene: 10. The CDR3 region has the DNA TGTGCCAGCAGTGCGACGGGGGGAGCGAAGACCCAGTACTTC. Translation gives CASSATGGAKTQYF.

A few counts support this clonotype. The V and J genes are TRBV29-1 and TRBJ2-3; possibly TRBD1 for D (5 bases). CDR1 and CDR2 from the germline V gene are SQVTM and ANQGSEA. The length of the CDR3 is 13 residues. Trimming took off 5 bases at V and 6 bases at J, with 15 bases between the two ends. The CDR3 sequence: CSVYLGPRDTQYF. For the CDR3, the DNA is TGCAGCGTTTATCTGGGGCCCAGGGATACGCAGTATTTT.

The rearrangement links TRBV6-1 to TRBJ1-1; D uncertain. CDR3 size: 11 residues. Germline V gene data show CDR1 as MNHNS and CDR2 as SASEGT. Between the trimmed V and J ends, which lost 6 bases and 5 bases, there was a span of 7 bases. The CDR3 protein is CASRGYTEAFF. CDR3 DNA: TGTGCCAGCAGGGGGTATACTGAAGCTTTCTTT.

The chain links TRBV20-1 to TRBJ1-6; no clear D. V dropped 6 bases and J dropped 0 bases, with 12 bases sitting between them. Germline V gene data show CDR1 as DFQATT and CDR2 as SNEGSKA (reference sequence). The CDR3 contains 15 residues. CDR3 loop: CSAEALGSYNSPLHF. The CDR3 DNA reads as TGCAGTGCAGAGGCTCTTGGCTCCTATAATTCACCCCTCCACTTT.

The chain joins TRBV20-1 to TRBJ2-4; D is ambiguous. V gave up 6 bases and J gave up 5 bases, with 8 bases separating them. Germline V gene sequence: CDR1 DFQATT, CDR2 SNEGSKA (reference sequence). This CDR3 has 11 amino acids. The CDR3 DNA follows: TGCAGTGCACTCGAAGAAAACATTCAGTACTTC. This sequence encodes CSALEENIQYF.